The rows below give T cell receptor beta chains drawn from one sample of a study of CD8+CD57+ T cells in acquired aplastic anemia. TCRdb re-analysed the reads in MiXCR, keeping a single row per CDR3 protein. The repertoire holds more than 100,000 distinct CDR3 sequences, with around 41% as singletons. Sequencing was performed on sorted CD4+, CD8+, or CD8+CD57+ T cells (not recorded which) from PBMCs. Receptors were obtained from a human donor in good health, serving as a control. Both conserved end residues are trimmed from each CDR3. Fields, in order: V gene, CDR3 length, CDR3 protein.

TRBV9,13,ASSVSAVGSRGYT
TRBV5-1,12,ASSFTGRQETQY
TRBV12-3/TRBV12-4,14,ASSLQGMSSGNTIY
TRBV9,12,ASSTWTGLGGYT
TRBV20-1,14,SAKTPNVGAQETQY
TRBV14,17,ASSLRLAGGPVFGNEQF
TRBV5-1,12,ASSLTGYNSPLH
TRBV20-1,10,SARDRVYGYT
TRBV24-1,14,ATSDRGGSSYNEQF
TRBV20-1,11,SASQRGVDEQF
TRBV6-4,14,ASSDKPGTGFHGYT
TRBV12-3/TRBV12-4,12,ASSPRGVGYGYT
TRBV11-2,9,ASSLTAQAF
TRBV5-5,12,ASSLGQGVSPLH
TRBV6-5,13,ASSYSTGGGSEAF
TRBV7-4,11,ASSVSLYQSQH
TRBV7-6,13,ASSLAEGTSYEQY
TRBV7-2,14,ASSKGGGFSIYGYT
TRBV25-1,15,ASTPEGLAVNTGELF
TRBV5-4,11,ASRKAGGSGYT
TRBV5-1,14,ASSFLSGLNTDTQY
TRBV15,13,ATSRDPSPFSEQY
TRBV7-2,13,ASRFNTGNTGELF
TRBV15,15,ATSRDFGGTTAYEQY
TRBV24-1,17,ATSAGRGGLTGGYNEQF
TRBV29-1,11,SVKGSGANVLT
TRBV2,11,ASSVTFTDTQY
TRBV29-1,12,SVSRGRPNEKLF
TRBV5-1,12,ASSLAGQGIEAF
TRBV12-3/TRBV12-4,16,ASTVDRGSSFSPYGYT
TRBV19,10,ASSIRGANAF
TRBV30,10,AWSGSVETQY
TRBV7-2,12,ASTSGPRGYEQY
TRBV14,16,ASSLLGSRPDGTDTQY
TRBV29-1,9,SVRGDYGYT
TRBV7-9,13,ASSLVGREVTEAF
TRBV11-3,13,ASSLDSGTGDEQF